This TCR beta chain was captured in a study of regulatory T cells in long-lasting Graves disease. Time point: newly diagnosed GD, antithyroid drugs for less than 3 months. From RNA extracted from PBMCs, the TCR library was made. Construction of the TCR beta libraries employed iRepertoire HTBI primers in conjunction with Arm-PCR of CDR3 regions. MiXCR, applied by TCRdb to the multiplex PCR reads, yields one record per CDR3 protein. The profile covers 400,000 to 450,000 distinct CDR3 sequences, with roughly 17% appearing a single time and about 10% taken by the ten largest. The germline V gene has CDR1 MNHNS and CDR2 SASEGT. The CDR3 has 17 amino acids. V lost 6 bases, J lost 3 bases, and 21 bases lay in between. A further study also used this sample, focusing on T cells in Graves' hyperthyroidism and ophthalmopathy. From that report: First-round RT-PCR with HTBI primers amplified the TCR CDR3 region.

The starting material was peripheral blood mononuclear cells (PBMCs), obtained at new diagnosis, from a patient treated with antithyroid drugs. The chain has TRBV6-1 and TRBJ1-3; D is possibly TRBD1 (6 bases). The sequence derives from a woman younger than 45 with Graves disease. The CDR3 reads CASSTTRGGADGNTIYF. The DNA for the CDR3 is TGTGCCAGCAGCACCACCCGAGGGGGGGCGGATGGAAACACCATATATTTT.